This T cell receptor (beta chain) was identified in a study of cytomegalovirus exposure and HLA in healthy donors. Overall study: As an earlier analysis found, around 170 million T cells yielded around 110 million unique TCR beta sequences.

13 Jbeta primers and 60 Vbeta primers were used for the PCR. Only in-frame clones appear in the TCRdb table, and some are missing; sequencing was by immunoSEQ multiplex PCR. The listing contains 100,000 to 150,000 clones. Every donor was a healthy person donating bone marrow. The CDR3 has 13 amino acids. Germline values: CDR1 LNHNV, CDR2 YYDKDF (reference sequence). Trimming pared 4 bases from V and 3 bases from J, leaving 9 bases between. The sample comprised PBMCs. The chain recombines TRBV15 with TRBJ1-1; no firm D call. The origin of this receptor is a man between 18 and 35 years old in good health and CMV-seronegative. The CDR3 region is CATSNLQDTEAFF. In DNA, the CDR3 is TGTGCCACCAGCAATTTGCAGGACACTGAAGCTTTCTTT.